The 12 T cell receptor beta chains below all came from one sample that was sequenced in a study of control samples from healthy donors and cancer patients. Clones were sequenced by immunoSEQ multiplex PCR, and TCRdb holds only the in-frame ones, with some missing. The table shows 400,000 to 450,000 clones, with 90% occurring only once. Material for sequencing was PBMCs. The receptors were gathered from a man aged 40-55 years with head and neck cancer.

This rearrangement joins TRBV2 to TRBJ2-7; D call uncertain. There are 14 residues in the CDR3. The ends were cut back, 10 bases at V and 0 bases at J, with 16 bases in the middle. Germline V CDR1 and CDR2: SNHLY, FYNNEI. This chain's CDR3 is CATGERTYSYEQYF. The DNA for the CDR3 is TGTGCCACCGGAGAGCGAACCTACTCCTACGAGCAGTACTTC.

The chain joins TRBV6-5 to TRBJ2-1, with D perhaps being TRBD1 or TRBD2 (5 bases each). The CDR3 is 15 amino acids. Germline V gene data show CDR1 as MNHEY and CDR2 as SVGAGI. V was cut by 2 bases and J by 8 bases, with 16 bases left in between. The CDR3 sequence: CASSYESRGRDEQFF. The CDR3 DNA is TGTGCCAGCAGTTACGAATCAAGGGGACGGGATGAGCAGTTCTTC.

The chain joins TRBV20-1 to TRBJ1-2; weak D call: TRBD1 (6 bases). This CDR3 is 12 amino acids long. V lost 3 bases to trimming and J lost 6 bases, with 11 bases between them. Germline values: CDR1 DFQATT, CDR2 SNEGSKA (reference sequence). The CDR3 DNA reads as TGCAGTGCTAGTACAGGGCAACATGGCTACACCTTC. Translating gives CSASTGQHGYTF.

The chain has TRBV29-1 and TRBJ2-7, with 12 bases that match TRBD1. The CDR3 is made up of 15 amino acids. Germline V gene sequence: CDR1 SQVTM, CDR2 ANQGSEA. The V and J ends lost 6 bases and 6 bases, in that order; junction bases with no gene match: 12. The CDR3 DNA sequence: TGCAGCGTGGCCCACGCGGGACAGGGGGCGTCCGAGCAGTACTTC. Residues: CSVAHAGQGASEQYF.

This chain uses TRBV6-6 with TRBJ1-2, with a weak D call TRBD1 (5 bases). The V end lost 5 bases, the J end lost 1 base, and 11 bases lay between the germline ends. CDR1 is MNHNY and CDR2 is SVGAGI in the germline V gene (reference sequence). This CDR3 is built from 14 residues. CDR3 in amino acids: CASSPGTVNYGYTF. For the CDR3, the DNA is TGTGCCAGCAGTCCAGGGACGGTTAACTATGGCTACACCTTC.

V and J are TRBV13 and TRBJ1-1, with no clear D. V shed 4 bases and J shed 0 bases, with 12 bases lying between them. The CDR3 has 15 residues. CDR1 and CDR2 from the germline V gene are PRHDT and FYEKMQ (reference sequence). CDR3 nucleotides: TGTGCCAGCAGCTACGGCCATCTCATGAACACTGAAGCTTTCTTT. Residues: CASSYGHLMNTEAFF.

V and J are TRBV30 and TRBJ2-5; possibly TRBD1 or TRBD2 for D (5 bases each). Trimming stripped 3 bases from V and 4 bases from J, with 18 bases between. In germline, CDR1 is GTSNPN, CDR2 SVGIG (reference sequence). The length of the CDR3 is 15 residues. The DNA for the CDR3 is TGTGCCTGGAGAGACTTAGGGACCGCCAGAGAGACCCAGTACTTC. It translates to CAWRDLGTARETQYF.

This rearrangement joins TRBV11-1 to TRBJ2-7; 8 bases are a match to TRBD1. Germline CDR1 and CDR2: SGHAT and FQDESV (reference sequence). The CDR3 covers 13 residues. J was trimmed by 7 bases and V by 6 bases; bases with no gene match: 8. For the CDR3, the DNA is TGTGCCAGCAGACAGACAGGGGTCTGGGAGCAGTACTTC. Amino acids: CASRQTGVWEQYF.

The chain combines TRBV29-1 with TRBJ2-3, with a weak D call TRBD2 (5 bases). CDR3 length equals 17 residues. The V end was cut by 0 bases, the J end by 5 bases, with 21 bases between. Germline V gene data show CDR1 as SQVTM and CDR2 as ANQGSEA. The CDR3 bases are TGCAGCGTTGAAGAGCTCAGGAGGCCGCCCTTGGGAGATACGCAGTATTTT. This translates into CSVEELRRPPLGDTQYF.

The J gene is TRBJ2-7, the V gene TRBV4-1, with D possibly matching TRBD1 (6 bases). The ends were cut back, 4 bases at V and 2 bases at J, with 15 bases in the middle. The CDR3 has 15 residues. In germline, CDR1 is MGHRA, CDR2 YSYEKL. CDR3 in DNA: TGCGCCAGCAGCCTTTGGGACAACCAGGCCTACGAGCAGTACTTC. Residues: CASSLWDNQAYEQYF.

The chain couples TRBV4-3 to TRBJ1-1; D call uncertain. V was shortened by 0 bases and J by 5 bases, with 10 bases between the two germline ends. The length of the CDR3 is 14 residues. Germline V gene data show CDR1 as LGHNA and CDR2 as YSLEER. The CDR3 is CASSQDERATEAFF. CDR3 sequence (DNA): TGCGCCAGCAGCCAAGACGAAAGGGCTACTGAAGCTTTCTTT.

As DNA, the CDR3 is TGTGCCAGCAGCTTGGGACAGGGAAGCACAGATACGCAGTATTTT. It specifies CASSLGQGSTDTQYF. The rearrangement links TRBV5-5 to TRBJ2-3, with 7 nucleotides matching TRBD1. Germline V gene lookup returns CDR1 SGHKS and CDR2 YYEKEE (reference sequence). The CDR3 length is 15 residues. The V segment lost 0 bases and the J segment 0 bases; nucleotides outside the gene matches: 1.